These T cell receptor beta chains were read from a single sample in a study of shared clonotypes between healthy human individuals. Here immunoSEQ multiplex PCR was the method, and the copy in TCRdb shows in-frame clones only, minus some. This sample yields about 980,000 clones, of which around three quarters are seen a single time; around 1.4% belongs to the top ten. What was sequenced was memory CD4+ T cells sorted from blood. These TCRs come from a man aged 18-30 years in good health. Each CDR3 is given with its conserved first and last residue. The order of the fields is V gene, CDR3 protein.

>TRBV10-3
CAISRDTLTEAFF
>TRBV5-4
CASSLKTGKGTEAFF
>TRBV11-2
CASSSMGQGSVGYTF
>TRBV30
CAWTRDRVENSPLHF
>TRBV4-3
CASSPGTSGRQETQYF
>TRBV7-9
CASSPGRSLSYEQYF
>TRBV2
CASSRRLRDEQYF
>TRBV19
CASSIRTSRLSDTQYF
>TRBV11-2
CASRPLSTNYGYTF
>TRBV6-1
CASSGRTPGADTQYF
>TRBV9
CASSALSGSSYEQYF
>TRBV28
CASSVRHGGEQNIQYF
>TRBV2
CASSEQGWNTGELFF
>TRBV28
CASAPSSRDRDYGYTF
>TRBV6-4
CASNRARGVNYEQYF
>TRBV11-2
CASSHGVDLGGEKLFF
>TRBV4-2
CASSQDGMAGQGNYGYTF
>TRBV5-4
CASSLLFGQLSNEQFF
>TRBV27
CASSFASKGTVSPLHF